This TCR beta chain was captured by sequencing in a study of blood T cell repertoires in COVID-19. At the level of the study: COVID-19 samples, acute and convalescent, were from the United States, Italy and Spain.

This CDR3 region has 20 residues. Study processing details: It was from reference gene primer amplification that nucleated cell counts were estimated. The data were produced by immunoSEQ multiplex PCR, yet TCRdb's version contains in-frame clones alone and is incomplete. That table gives V, J and clone size, and the DNA gave D and trimming. The table includes more than 150,000 clones, around 80% detected once. The chain employs TRBV21-1 and TRBJ1-5; the DNA was not compared with TRBD1, the D call given in the table. TRBV21-1 counts as a pseudogene. This clonotype originated in a woman between 55 and 75 years old with acute or convalescent COVID-19. The sequenced material came from peripheral blood. This chain's CDR3 is CASSKGCAVGDRGFNQPQHF. The DNA of the CDR3 is TGTGCCAGCAGCAAAGGGTGCGCCGTAGGGGACAGGGGTTTCAATCAGCCCCAGCATTTT.